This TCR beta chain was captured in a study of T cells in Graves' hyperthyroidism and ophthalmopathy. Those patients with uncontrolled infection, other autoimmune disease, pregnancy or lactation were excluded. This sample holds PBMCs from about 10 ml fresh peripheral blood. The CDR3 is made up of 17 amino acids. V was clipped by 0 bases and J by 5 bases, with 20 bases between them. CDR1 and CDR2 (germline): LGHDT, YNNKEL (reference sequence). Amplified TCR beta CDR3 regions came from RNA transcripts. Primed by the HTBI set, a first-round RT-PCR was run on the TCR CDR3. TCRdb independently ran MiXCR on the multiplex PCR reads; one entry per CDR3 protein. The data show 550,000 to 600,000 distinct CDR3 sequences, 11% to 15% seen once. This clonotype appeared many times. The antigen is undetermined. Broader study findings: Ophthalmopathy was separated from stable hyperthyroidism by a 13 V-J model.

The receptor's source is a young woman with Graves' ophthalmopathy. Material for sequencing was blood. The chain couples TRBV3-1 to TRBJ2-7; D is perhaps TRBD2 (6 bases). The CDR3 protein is CASSQEGFGGKGNEQYF. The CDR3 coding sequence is TGTGCCAGCAGCCAAGAGGGGTTTGGCGGGAAAGGGAACGAGCAGTACTTC.